This T cell receptor beta chain was identified in a study of blood T cell repertoires in COVID-19 (TCRdb year 2020). For context, the study as a whole: Samples from collaborators originated in the United States, Italy and Spain and spanned both the acute and convalescent phases of COVID-19. Samples were obtained from the ongoing ImmuneRACE study (first 160 participants) and from some 1,300 subjects provided by 6 global collaborators. Where HLA class I and class II types were available, the types were taken from metadata supplied by the sample provider, not from assay-based typing. Sample metadata almost always included a de-identified subject ID, COVID-19 status, age in years and sex. The material from the prospective study consisted of cDNA or gDNA derived from T cells, B-cell-depleted T cells, or PBMCs. Deeply sampled blood TCRbeta repertoires from subjects exposed to, actively infected with, or recovered from COVID-19 were included in the dataset. The repertoires were released in a freely available public database meant as a resource for research on the immune response to SARS-CoV-2.

V sheds 5 bases and J sheds 0 bases, leaving 14 bases between their ends. The CDR3 sequence holds 17 residues, the cysteine and phenylalanine included. Only the CDR3 part of the read is kept: 51 bases, read in frame from the first base. Per the germline V gene, SGHTA is the CDR1 and FQGNSA is the CDR2. Whole blood was collected in K2EDTA tubes by collaborating institutions according to the institutions' own protocols. Collaborator samples were shipped for TCRbeta analysis as frozen whole blood, isolated PBMCs, or DNA extracted from either sample type. General study outcomes and caveats: The amount of clinical and demographic metadata varied by source and participant and was provided uncurated.

TCRbeta CDR3 regions were amplified from genomic DNA by means of the immunoSEQ Assay, a bias-controlled multiplex PCR. The source study handled its data this way. The number of nucleated cells in each sample was estimated from the amplification of reference gene primers within the assay. To quantify the absolute abundance of each unique TCRbeta CDR3 rearrangement, sequence reads were collapsed and filtered. Productive Simpson clonality was computed per sample as the square root of Simpson's diversity index over productive rearrangements. TCRdb carries this immuneACCESS record with in-frame sequences only. Its versions omit some clonotypes, under half of them owing to an unresolved V gene in the studies checked, with the rest unexplained. V and J calls and clone size are given by that table; D and trimming were obtained from the DNA. Recorded for this sample are around 95,000 clones; over 75% of them occurred a single time. Jointly, the top ten make up 9.5% to 15% of the sample.

To note about this clone: Its target antigen remains unknown. Per-base quality was not reported, and no clone a single base away is much larger than it.

The receptor comes from a human donor in a cohort sampled during active COVID-19. Sequencing was done on a sample of peripheral blood. In this chain, TRBV7-2 is recombined with TRBJ1-6; a weak D assignment points to TRBD1 (5 bases agree). The CDR3 protein: CASSPRTTISYNSPLHF. In nucleotide form, the sequence is TGTGCCAGCAGCCCACGGACAACCATCTCCTATAATTCACCCCTCCACTTT.